The 25 T cell receptor beta chains below all came from one sample that was sequenced in a study of blood T cell repertoires in COVID-19. The repertoire was sequenced with immunoSEQ multiplex PCR; TCRdb's copy has only in-frame clones and lacks some. The data show approximately 88,000 clones, with about 80% seen just once and about a fifth held by the top ten. Input material: peripheral blood. The receptors originated from an elderly woman with acute or convalescent COVID-19.

The J gene is TRBJ2-1, the V gene TRBV20-1, with a tentative D call TRBD1 (6 bases). The CDR3 covers 14 residues. Trimming cost V 3 bases and J 4 bases, with 13 bases left between them. Germline V lookup: CDR1 DFQATT, CDR2 SNEGSKA (reference sequence). Here the CDR3 DNA reads TGCAGTGCTAGTGAGGGCACAGGGTACAATGAGCAGTTCTTC. Its translation: CSASEGTGYNEQFF.

V gene TRBV4-2 combines with J gene TRBJ2-7; maybe TRBD1 (6 bases). This CDR3 has 15 amino acids. The V gene lost 3 bases and the J gene lost 1 base, with 13 bases spanning the gap. Germline V gives CDR1 LGHNA, CDR2 YNFKEQ. The CDR3 is CASSQVQGGSYEQYF. The DNA of the CDR3 is TGTGCCAGCAGCCAGGTACAGGGTGGGTCCTACGAGCAGTACTTC.

The chain recombines TRBV7-3 with TRBJ2-7; TRBD2 matches 7 bases. Germline trimming cut 1 base from V and 4 bases from J; bases unmatched to any gene: 1. CDR3 size: 13 residues. CDR1 SGHTA and CDR2 FQGTGA come from the germline V gene. CDR3 sequence reads: CASSLMGGYEQYF. The DNA for the CDR3 is TGTGCCAGCAGCTTAATGGGGGGGTACGAGCAGTACTTC. Together with reference TRBV7-3 and TRBJ2-7, the CDR3 gives the full variable domain: GAGVSQTPSNKVTEKGKYVELRCDPISGHTALYWYRQSLGQGPEFLIYFQGTGAADDSGLPNDRFFAVRPEGSVSTLKIQRTERGDSAVYLCASSLMGGYEQYFGPGTRLTVT.

The V call is TRBV5-1, the J call TRBJ2-1, with D perhaps TRBD2 (6 bases). Germline CDR1 is SGHRS and CDR2 is YFSETQ. This CDR3 contains 16 residues. The V gene lost 0 bases and the J gene lost 3 bases, with 13 bases spanning the gap. The CDR3 loop is CASSLAGLINYNEQFF. The CDR3 nucleotides are TGCGCCAGCAGCTTGGCGGGACTCATCAACTACAATGAGCAGTTCTTC.

The J gene is TRBJ2-2, the V gene TRBV19; 9 bases line up with TRBD1. Germline trimming cut 5 bases from V and 4 bases from J; bases unmatched to any gene: 11. The CDR3 totals 17 residues. Germline-derived CDR1 and CDR2 are LNHDA and SQIVND (reference sequence). CDR3 in amino acids: CASSARPGQGFTGELFF. Written as DNA, the CDR3 is TGTGCCAGTAGTGCAAGACCGGGACAGGGCTTCACCGGGGAGCTGTTTTTT.

The chain employs TRBV19 and TRBJ1-5, with TRBD1 matching 8 bases. Germline CDR1 LNHDA, CDR2 SQIVND (reference sequence). V lost 4 bases and J lost 6; bases outside the gene matches: 5. The CDR3 contains 14 residues. The CDR3 reads CASSTAGGSQPQHF. DNA for the CDR3: TGTGCCAGTAGTACGGCAGGGGGCAGTCAGCCCCAGCATTTT.

This clone was seen only a few times. The rearrangement joins TRBV7-9 to TRBJ2-1, with TRBD2 identical over 11 bases. The germline CDR1 and CDR2 sequences are SEHNR and FQNEAQ (reference sequence). Losses at the gene ends were 1 base for V and 14 bases for J; bases not matched to a gene: 7. CDR3 length equals 14 residues. The CDR3 region is CASSLGTSGSAKFF. The CDR3 bases are TGTGCCAGCAGCTTAGGGACTAGCGGGTCAGCAAAGTTCTTC.

The rearrangement uses TRBV19 and TRBJ1-2; D unresolved. The CDR3 contains 12 residues. V dropped 6 bases and J dropped 6 bases, with 11 bases sitting between them. Germline V gives CDR1 LNHDA, CDR2 SQIVND (reference sequence). The CDR3 protein is CASRGHTHGYTF. CDR3 coding DNA: TGTGCCAGTAGGGGCCATACCCATGGCTACACCTTC.

This clone was seen once. CDR3 DNA: TGTGCCAGCAGCCCGGGACTAGCGGGGGGGAGTACGGGCGAGCAGTACTTC. It codes for CASSPGLAGGSTGEQYF. This rearrangement joins TRBV7-9 to TRBJ2-7, with 16 bases that match TRBD2. Germline V gene sequence: CDR1 SEHNR, CDR2 FQNEAQ (reference sequence). The length of the CDR3 is 17 residues. With 5 bases clipped from V and 6 bases from J, the junction kept 10 bases outside the gene matches.

The chain has TRBV18 and TRBJ2-7, with D possibly being TRBD2 (6 bases). Trimming stripped 6 bases from V and 5 bases from J, with 17 bases between. This CDR3 contains 14 residues. The germline gives CDR1 KGHSH, CDR2 LQKENI. This CDR3 reads CASSRNGGQDEQYF. The DNA of the CDR3 is TGTGCCAGCTCCCGAAATGGAGGGCAGGACGAGCAGTACTTC.

The chain uses TRBV2 and TRBJ1-6; D possibly corresponds to TRBD1 (6 bases). Per germline, CDR1 SNHLY and CDR2 FYNNEI. With 6 bases removed from V and 7 bases from J, the gap between germline ends came to 10 bases. The CDR3 is 13 residues long. This CDR3 is CASRGHLNSPLHF. CDR3 DNA sequence: TGTGCCAGCAGGGGACATCTAAATTCACCCCTCCACTTT.

This chain connects TRBV9 to TRBJ1-6, with no clear D. Trimming left V 0 bases short and J 4 bases short, with 5 bases between. Germline values: CDR1 SGDLS, CDR2 YYNGEE. CDR3 length equals 14 residues. The CDR3 is CASSVGTYNSPLHF. In DNA form, the CDR3 reads TGTGCCAGCAGCGTAGGGACTTATAATTCACCCCTCCACTTT.

J is TRBJ2-1 and V is TRBV6-5; D might be TRBD1 (5 bases). Germline CDR1 MNHEY, CDR2 SVGAGI. With 0 bases removed from V and 6 bases from J, the gap between germline ends came to 12 bases. The CDR3 consists of 15 residues. As DNA, the CDR3 is TGTGCCAGCAGTTACTCAGGTGGTAGGGGCAATGAGCAGTTCTTC. As protein: CASSYSGGRGNEQFF.

This clone was seen only once. The J gene is TRBJ2-7, the V gene TRBV6-5; a weak D match, TRBD2 (5 bases). The CDR3 is made up of 16 amino acids. Germline V gene lookup returns CDR1 MNHEY and CDR2 SVGAGI. The V end was cut by 2 bases, the J end by 2 bases, with 16 bases between. The CDR3 is CASSYGMGGLAYEQYF. The CDR3 DNA is TGTGCCAGCAGTTACGGCATGGGCGGGTTAGCCTACGAGCAGTACTTC.

The chain couples TRBV19 to TRBJ2-7, with D possibly TRBD2 on 6 matching bases. The germline CDR1 and CDR2 sequences are LNHDA and SQIVND (reference sequence). The CDR3 covers 15 residues. The V and J ends lost 5 bases and 0 bases respectively, with 14 bases between them. CDR3 residues: CASSPRDWSSYEQYF. Written as DNA, the CDR3 is TGTGCCAGTAGTCCCAGGGACTGGAGCTCCTACGAGCAGTACTTC.

The chain is built from TRBV3-1 (or the pseudogene TRBV3-2) and TRBJ2-7; 7 bases agree with TRBD1. Trimming took 0 bases from V and 12 from J; bases not matched to a gene: 8. This CDR3 contains 13 residues. Germline V gene lookup returns CDR1 LGHDT and CDR2 YNNKEL (reference sequence). The CDR3 DNA is TGTGCCAGCAGCCAAGAAGCGAGGGGGCCCCCGTACTTC. It specifies CASSQEARGPPYF.

The V call is TRBV5-5, the J call TRBJ2-3; TRBD2 matches 10 bases. Germline V gene sequence: CDR1 SGHKS, CDR2 YYEKEE (reference sequence). J lost 5 bases, V lost 3 bases, and 9 bases had no gene match. The CDR3 sequence is 16 residues long. CDR3 amino acids: CASSSRGASGRDTQYF. CDR3 DNA sequence: TGTGCCAGCAGCTCCCGTGGGGCTAGCGGGAGAGATACGCAGTATTTT.

The table lists this clone with a few counts. The CDR3 DNA reads TGTGCCTGGAGTCGGACAGCCTCTGGAAACACCATATATTTT. Translation: CAWSRTASGNTIYF. The rearrangement uses TRBV30 and TRBJ1-3, with D perhaps TRBD1 (6 bases). V shed 2 bases and J shed 0 bases, with 8 bases lying between them. This CDR3 region has 14 residues. Germline CDR1 GTSNPN, CDR2 SVGIG (reference sequence).

The chain employs TRBV6-1 and TRBJ1-1; D may be TRBD1 (5 bases). Deletions cut 5 bases from V and 6 bases from J, with 10 bases between. This CDR3 comprises 12 residues. CDR1 and CDR2 from the germline V gene are MNHNS and SASEGT. CDR3 loop: CASSYAGAEAFF. For the CDR3, the DNA is TGTGCCAGCAGTTATGCGGGGGCTGAAGCTTTCTTT.

The chain employs TRBV9 and TRBJ2-7, with 9 bases identical to TRBD2. The J segment lost 0 bases and the V segment lost 2 bases, leaving 6 bases of the junction unmatched. CDR3 size: 16 residues. Germline V CDR1 and CDR2: SGDLS, YYNGEE. CDR3 nucleotide sequence: TGTGCCAGCAGCGTTTCTAGCGGGATGAGCTCCTACGAGCAGTACTTC. Amino acid sequence: CASSVSSGMSSYEQYF.

The chain is built from TRBV2 and TRBJ2-7; TRBD1 aligns across 9 bases. The CDR3 is made up of 16 amino acids. V shed 7 bases, J shed 3 bases, and the junction held 13 bases outside the gene matches. Germline V gene data show CDR1 as SNHLY and CDR2 as FYNNEI. The chain's CDR3 is CASTGGPGQGLYEQYF. For the CDR3, the DNA is TGTGCCAGCACCGGGGGACCGGGACAGGGACTCTACGAGCAGTACTTC. Based on the CDR3 plus reference TRBV2 and TRBJ2-7, the full variable domain is EPEVTQTPSHQVTQMGQEVILRCVPISNHLYFYWYRQILGQKVEFLVSFYNNEISEKSEIFDDQFSVERPDGSNFTLKIRSTKLEDSAMYFCASTGGPGQGLYEQYFGPGTRLTVT.

The chain is built from TRBV27 and TRBJ1-4, with 7 bases lining up with TRBD1. Germline lookup yields CDR1 MNHEY and CDR2 SMNVEV (reference sequence). CDR3 length: 12 residues. Trimming at V came to 8 bases and at J to 10 bases, leaving 7 bases not matched to a gene. CDR3 amino acids: CASRLQGGKLFF. CDR3 nucleotide sequence: TGTGCCAGCCGGCTCCAGGGGGGAAAACTGTTTTTT.

V and J are TRBV2 and TRBJ2-3; 13 bases line up with TRBD2. The trim removed 6 bases at V and 12 bases at J, leaving 6 bases unmatched. Per germline, CDR1 SNHLY and CDR2 FYNNEI. This CDR3 comprises 13 residues. The CDR3, as DNA: TGTGCCAGCAGGACCGGACTAGCGGGGGATCAGTATTTT. This gives the protein CASRTGLAGDQYF.

The J gene is TRBJ1-6, the V gene TRBV30, with a tentative D call TRBD1 (6 bases). Germline V gene sequence: CDR1 GTSNPN, CDR2 SVGIG (reference sequence). This CDR3 is 14 amino acids long. Trimming left V 2 bases short and J 7 bases short, with 12 bases between. Written as DNA, the CDR3 is TGTGCCTGGAGTCTTGAACAGGGAAATTCACCCCTCCACTTT. It codes for CAWSLEQGNSPLHF.

This clone was detected only once. This chain links TRBV2 with TRBJ2-5, with no clear D. Between the trimmed V and J ends, which lost 7 bases and 2 bases, there was a span of 14 bases. Germline-derived CDR1 and CDR2 are SNHLY and FYNNEI. This CDR3 comprises 14 residues. CDR3 sequence: CASTLITVQETQYF. The CDR3 DNA is TGTGCCAGCACTTTAATCACAGTTCAAGAGACCCAGTACTTC.